This T cell receptor beta chain comes out of a study of shared clonotypes between healthy human individuals (dated by TCRdb to between 2020 and 2021). As for the study more broadly: The cohort included three men and a couple of women between 18 and 49 years of age. Libraries were prepared and TCR repertoires were sequenced by different laboratories using diverse techniques, in order to increase sequencing depth and limit assay-specific biases. To estimate repertoire size and how much clonotype sharing occurs between individuals, the study deeply sequenced the blood TCR repertoires of roughly 5 healthy adults. For each donor, CD4 naive and CD4 memory were each run on three plates, CD8 naive on two plates, and CD8 memory on one plate. Per donor, leukapheresis produced somewhere between about 0.8 and 9 billion PBMCs.

The donors were healthy, HIV-negative adults with no recently reported acute infections or vaccinations. Only Caucasian adults living in Nashville, Tennessee, USA were represented among the donors. CD4+ T cells were enriched by magnetic negative selection, after which naive cells were positively selected on CD45RA and the negative fraction was taken as the memory subset. Blood was obtained by leukapheresis, after which PBMCs were separated by Ficoll-Histopaque density gradient centrifugation and cryopreserved in liquid nitrogen vapor phase. Analytical flow cytometry was used to check the purity and quantity of every magnetically sorted T cell population. Genomic DNA was isolated from every sorted fraction and measured by UV absorbance on a Nanodrop 2000c. Using the deep immunoSEQ assay, TCR CDR3 regions were amplified from genomic DNA by multiplex PCR. Extracted genomic DNA from each cell subset was spread evenly across all wells of several immunoSEQ 96-well plates, with each plate serving as a replicate. For sorted subsets, 200 to 250 ng genomic DNA, equal to tens of thousands of T cell genomes, was loaded into each replicate PCR. Purified libraries were quantified with a Qubit 3.0 fluorometer, sized on a Bioanalyzer 2100, and re-quantified with the KAPA Library Quantification kit. A separate single-read 150-cycle Illumina NextSeq 550 flow cell was used to sequence each immunoSEQ 96-well plate. The study's processing was this. Because the immunoSEQ output held only junctional sequences and lacked quality scores, the filtering could not match the filtering applied to full-length reads. To assign V/J genes and CDR3, sequences were annotated using PyIR, a Python wrapper for IgBLAST v1.9, with IMGT germline references. Reads were removed for weak V/J assignments (E-value above 1e-6), missing CDR3, stop codons, out-of-frame junctions, or ambiguous translated residues. A V3J clonotype was defined by an identical inferred V gene, J gene, and CDR3 amino acid sequence. The percentage overlap between two repertoires was calculated by dividing the number of shared unique clonotypes by the size of the smaller repertoire. RTK rarefaction, the Chao1 estimator, and Recon v2.1 estimates of unobserved clonotypes were used to assess repertoire richness. Generation probabilities were computed with OLGA for all TCRbeta clonotypes obtained by the gDNA method from four donors. This immuneACCESS table, as held by TCRdb, lists in-frame sequences with V and J called but not all clones. Of the missing ones, under half trace to an unresolved V gene in checked studies; the others have no known cause. For V, J and clone size, that table is used; D and trimming come from the DNA. In this sample the table shows around 1 million clones, around 80% of which occur a single time. The ten most abundant clones make up about 1.5% of the sample.

CDR1 and CDR2 are read off the germline V gene as SNHLY and FYNNEI. The CDR3 numbers 15 residues from cysteine through phenylalanine. The read is trimmed to its CDR3 DNA, 45 bases read in frame from base 1. V trim: 0 bases; J trim: 3 bases; unmatched bases: 1. The sample holds a few counts of this clone. This clone's antigen is unknown. Per-base qualities were not stored, and no clone one base away is much larger. Beyond this particular receptor, the publication reports: Pairwise subsampling led to the expectation that sequencing depth would affect the degree of clonotype sharing among donors. Higher generation probabilities were observed for clonotypes shared by all four sorted-subset donors than for non-shared clonotypes. Estimated clonotype richness was generally larger for naive than for memory subsets. Sampling was limited to blood, and TCR repertoires in tissue likely differ from TCR repertoires in blood. When a handful of donors were compared, the shared fraction of clonotypes was 5% to 6.5% for naive CD4, less than 4% for naive CD8, 2% to 2.5% for memory CD4, and about 0.36% for memory CD8. Incomplete sequencing was indicated by rarefaction of sorted-subset datasets, despite the large sequencing depth. The small number of donors limited the genetic and exposure-history diversity represented.

The TCR comes from a young man in good health. The sequence joins TRBV2 to TRBJ2-3; TRBD2 agrees with 9 junctional bases. The material sequenced was memory CD4+ T cells sorted from blood. The cell subset or site label, as the study defines it: CD45RA-negative fraction. The DNA sequence reads TGTGCCAGCAGTGAAGCTAGCGGGAGAACAGATACGCAGTATTTT. The resulting protein is CASSEASGRTDTQYF.